This T cell receptor beta chain was captured in a study of T cell clonotyping in hematopoietic cell transplantation. Recipient blood drawn about 28 days pretransplant and days 30, 100, 180 after. CDR1 is LNHDA and CDR2 is SQIVND in the germline V gene (reference sequence). CDR3 length: 11 amino acids. V gave up 3 bases and J gave up 4 bases, with 4 bases separating them. Study-level findings and limits: Broader posttransplant TCR repertoire diversity was predicted by graft donor and pretransplant recipient Inverse Simpson Index values. At the given depth, recipient repertoires were over 97% de novo clonotypes.

This clone was recorded a few times. What it recognizes is unknown. The sample carries other DNA sequences with the same CDR3. Data came from immunoSEQ multiplex PCR; TCRdb stores just in-frame clones and leaves some out. The sample lists roughly 9,000 clones, 85% occurring once. The sequence was collected from a female patient in her 30s who had an allogeneic stem cell transplant, so the T cells may come from the graft donor. Some clones in this sample may be carry-over from other donors' samples. The gene calls are TRBV19 and TRBJ2-7; D unclear. The starting material was PBMCs, obtained 180 days after allogeneic stem cell transplant. CDR3 coding DNA: TGTGCCAGTAGTATGGGATACGAGCAGTACTTC. Amino acids: CASSMGYEQYF.